The 30 T cell receptor beta chains reported below all come from one sample, sequenced in a study of tumor and adjacent non-tumor tissue in lung cancer. The template was RNA from unsorted bulk tissue. A modified ARM-PCR protocol with three rounds of nested PCR amplified TCRbeta. From the multiplex PCR reads, TCRdb called clonotypes with MiXCR, one entry per CDR3 protein. Among about 75,000 distinct CDR3 sequences listed, 77% were seen once. Specimen: lung tumor tissue. These receptors were collected from a woman between 45 and 65 years old with non-small cell lung cancer.

To note about this clonotype: At one end, the junction sequence differs from germline, possibly due to a read error. Here the CDR3 DNA reads TGTGCCAGCAGCCAAGGACCAAGTTATAGCAATAAGCCCCAGCATTTT. Its translation: CASSQGPSYSNKPQHF. The chain joins TRBV4-2 to TRBJ1-5; D not certain. Germline CDR1 and CDR2: LGHNA and YNFKEQ. The CDR3 is 16 residues long.

This clonotype ranks as medium-sized (0.01 to 0.1%). The CDR3 loop is CSVETALRQETQYF. CDR3 DNA: TGCAGCGTTGAAACGGCCTTACGTCAAGAGACCCAGTACTTC. The rearrangement joins TRBV29-1 to TRBJ2-5; no definite D call. V was trimmed by 2 bases and J by 2 bases, leaving 12 bases between them. Germline CDR1 reads SQVTM; CDR2 reads ANQGSEA. The CDR3 covers 14 residues.

This clonotype came up many times. The chain couples TRBV28 to TRBJ2-7; 8 nucleotides align to TRBD2. This CDR3 spans 15 amino acids. Unmatched junction bases numbered 14, after V lost 7 bases and J lost 6 bases. CDR1 and CDR2 from the germline V gene are MDHEN and SYDVKM. This chain's CDR3 is CASNPGGSGTVEQYF. DNA for the CDR3: TGTGCCAGCAACCCCGGTGGTAGCGGGACGGTCGAGCAGTACTTC.

In regard to this clonotype: The junction departs from the called germline gene at one end, perhaps through a read error. V is TRBV6-1 and J is TRBJ2-7; 10 bases map to TRBD1. CDR3 size: 16 residues. CDR1 is MNHNS and CDR2 is SASEGT in the germline V gene. CDR3 nucleotide sequence: TGTGTCAGCAGTGGACAGGGGGGACACAACGGGGGTGAGCAGTACTTC. Amino acids: CVSSGQGGHNGGEQYF.

A word on this clonotype: This may stem from a read error, because a much larger clone lies one nucleotide away. J is TRBJ1-1 and V is TRBV11-1; D perhaps matches TRBD1 (6 bases). Germline lookup yields CDR1 SGHAT and CDR2 FQDESV (reference sequence). CDR3 length: 13 amino acids. In DNA, the CDR3 is TGTGCCAGCGGCCCACCGGGGGACACTGATGCTTTCTTT. Amino acids: CASGPPGDTDAFF. Supplemented by reference TRBV11-1 and TRBJ1-1, the full variable domain reads EAEVAQSPRYKITEKSQAVAFWCDPISGHATLYWYRQILGQGPELLVQFQDESVVDDSQLPKDRFSAERLKGVDSTLKIQPAELGDSAMYLCASGPPGDTDAFFGQGTRLTVV.

A note on this clonotype: The CDR3 does not end in the conserved phenylalanine or tryptophan, so this is likely a read error. The CDR3 here is CASSLGAGGELFL. CDR3 nucleotides: TGTGCCAGCAGTTTGGGGGCCGGCGGGGAACTGTTTCTT. The chain carries TRBV12-3 or TRBV12-4 and TRBJ2-2, with D possibly called TRBD1 or TRBD2 (6 bases each). The CDR3 spans 13 residues.

About this clonotype: At one of its ends the junction is not consistent with the germline gene, which may arise from a read error. V usage is TRBV14 and J usage is TRBJ2-1, with 14 bases that match TRBD2. The CDR3 length is 14 residues. CDR1 and CDR2 from the germline V gene are SGHDN and FVKESK. For the CDR3, the DNA is TGTGTCAACAGTCAAGAACGACTAGCGGGGGGGCAGTTTTTC. It specifies CVNSQERLAGGQFF.

A remark on this clonotype: Germline is not matched at one junction end, which may reflect a read error. The rearrangement links TRBV11-2 to TRBJ1-2, with 7 bases fitting TRBD1. Germline V gives CDR1 SGHAT, CDR2 FQNNGV. This CDR3 spans 16 amino acids. CDR3 DNA: TGTACCAGCAGCTTAGGTCCCTCCGGGACAGCCTATGCCTACACCTTC. Its protein product is CTSSLGPSGTAYAYTF.

J is TRBJ1-2 and V is TRBV6-1; D unresolved. V lost 5 bases, J lost 8 bases, and 9 bases lay in between. CDR1 and CDR2 (germline): MNHNS, SASEGT. This CDR3 spans 11 amino acids. The CDR3 region is CASSTSDGYTF. CDR3 nucleotide sequence: TGTGCCAGCAGTACCTCTGACGGCTACACCTTC.

This chain uses TRBV24-1 with TRBJ2-2, with a tentative D call TRBD2 (5 bases). V lost 7 bases to trimming and J lost 3 bases, with 14 bases between them. The CDR3 loop spans 15 amino acids. The V gene's germline CDR1 is KGHDR and CDR2 SFDVKD. CDR3 sequence: CATSERTADTGELFF. DNA of the CDR3: TGTGCCACCAGCGAAAGGACTGCGGACACCGGGGAGCTGTTTTTT.

The V call is TRBV11-2, the J call TRBJ2-1; 13 bases are shared with TRBD2. The CDR3 is made up of 15 amino acids. The germline V gene encodes CDR1 SGHAT and CDR2 FQNNGV. V lost 5 bases, J lost 10 bases, and 8 bases stayed unmatched. CDR3 DNA sequence: TGTGCCAGCAGCCCCGGGACTAGCGGGGTGAGCGAGCAGTTCTTC. Translated: CASSPGTSGVSEQFF. Together with reference TRBV11-2 and TRBJ2-1, the CDR3 gives the full variable domain: EAGVAQSPRYKIIEKRQSVAFWCNPISGHATLYWYQQILGQGPKLLIQFQNNGVVDDSQLPKDRFSAERLKGVDSTLKIQPAKLEDSAVYLCASSPGTSGVSEQFFGPGTRLTVL.

V is TRBV6-1 and J is TRBJ2-7, with D possibly TRBD2 on 7 matching bases. CDR1 and CDR2 from the germline V gene are MNHNS and SASEGT. V lost 3 bases, J lost 1 base, and 16 bases lay in between. The CDR3 loop spans 16 amino acids. This CDR3 is CASSDDGRGRSYEQYF. As DNA, the CDR3 is TGTGCCAGCAGTGATGATGGGAGGGGGAGATCCTACGAGCAGTACTTC.

This clonotype has a single count. Because the CDR3 is missing its conserved closing phenylalanine or tryptophan, this is likely a read error. Because the CDR3's place on the DNA is in doubt, the DNA is left out and the CDR3 is given as listed by TCRdb. The rearrangement joins TRBV6-2 or TRBV6-3 to TRBJ2-1; the table's D call of TRBD2 was not tested on the DNA. The CDR3 is made up of 13 amino acids, end residues included. The germline gives CDR1 MNHEY, CDR2 SVGEGT. CDR3 region: CASSLVPYNEEFY.

For this clonotype: With a much larger clone just one base away, this may be a read error. The V and J genes are TRBV20-1 and TRBJ2-5; D unresolved. This CDR3 has 13 residues. Germline V CDR1 and CDR2: DFQATT, SNEGSKA (reference sequence). Trimming removed 5 bases from V and 5 bases from J, with 15 bases in between. In DNA, the CDR3 is TGCAGTGCTGCCCGACCCGGTAGGGAGACCCAGTACTTC. As protein: CSAARPGRETQYF.

As regards this clonotype: At one end the junction does not follow the germline gene, possibly because of a read error. V is TRBV4-2 and J is TRBJ1-5, with 7 bases identical to TRBD1. The CDR3 sequence is 22 residues long. CDR1 is LGHNA, CDR2 YNFKEQ, per germline. CDR3 in DNA: TGTGCCAGCAGTCAAGTCCCTACAGGAAATACAGGGGTAGCCTATAGCAATCAGCCCCATCATTTT. Translation gives CASSQVPTGNTGVAYSNQPHHF.

As to this clonotype: It is unclear where the CDR3 begins or ends on the DNA, so no DNA is shown, and the CDR3 is as TCRdb lists it. V gene TRBV24-1 combines with J gene TRBJ2-5; the table's D call of TRBD1 was not tested on the DNA. The CDR3 comprises 15 residues, both ends counted. CDR1 and CDR2 (germline): KGHDR, SFDVKD. The CDR3 reads CATSDVTWGQGTQYF.

J is TRBJ2-4 and V is TRBV12-3 or TRBV12-4; D perhaps matches TRBD1 (5 bases). The CDR3 spans 14 residues. V was clipped by 6 bases and J by 5 bases, with 14 bases between them. The CDR3 sequence is CASSTDETENIQYF. For the CDR3, the DNA is TGTGCCAGCAGCACCGATGAGACAGAAAACATTCAGTACTTC.

This clonotype was detected only once. The chain couples TRBV11-1 to TRBJ2-7, with 9 positions matching TRBD2. This CDR3 has 15 residues. CDR1 and CDR2 (germline): SGHAT, FQDESV (reference sequence). J was trimmed by 13 bases and V by 3 bases; bases with no gene match: 16. The CDR3 region has the DNA TGTGCCAGCAGCTTGAGTCCGGGACTAGCCTACGAACAATACTTC. Translated: CASSLSPGLAYEQYF.

This clonotype was seen just once. A read error is likely, as this CDR3 ends without the conserved phenylalanine or tryptophan. This chain connects TRBV24-1 to TRBJ1-5; D might be TRBD1 (5 bases). This CDR3 has 15 residues. The V gene's germline CDR1 is KGHDR and CDR2 SFDVKD. The DNA for the CDR3 is TGTGCCACCAGTGCTGGACACAATAGCAATCAGTCCCAGCATTAT. Encoded protein: CATSAGHNSNQSQHY.

This clonotype came up many times. CDR3 coding DNA: TGCAGCGTTGGACAGGGGTTGGAGACCCAGTACTTC. This encodes CSVGQGLETQYF. This rearrangement joins TRBV29-1 to TRBJ2-5; TRBD1 matches at 8 bases. The V and J ends lost 4 bases and 5 bases, in that order; junction bases with no gene match: 3. The CDR3 totals 12 residues. Germline V CDR1 and CDR2: SQVTM, ANQGSEA.

A note on this clonotype: One end of the junction does not line up with germline, which may come from a read error. The chain is built from TRBV11-2 and TRBJ2-3, with D possibly TRBD1 on 6 matching bases. CDR3 length: 15 residues. Germline loops: CDR1 SGHAT, CDR2 FQNNGV. As DNA, the CDR3 is TGTGACAGCAGCTCAGGATCCCCAGGGGACCATACGCTGTATTTT. This encodes CDSSSGSPGDHTLYF.

As for this clonotype: Relative to the germline gene, one junction end is altered; a read error may explain this. The chain combines TRBV6-2 or TRBV6-3 with TRBJ2-1; D remains ambiguous. CDR1 and CDR2 from the germline V gene are MNHEY and SVGEGT. CDR3 length: 13 residues. CDR3 DNA: TGTGCCAGCAGTTTAGTTCCTTACAATGAACAGTTCTTC. Its protein is CASSLVPYNEQFF.

Comment on this clonotype: The junction and the germline gene differ at one end; a read error may be behind it. V usage is TRBV29-1 and J usage is TRBJ1-2; no definite D call. The CDR3 loop spans 13 amino acids. Per germline, CDR1 SQVTM and CDR2 ANQGSEA. The DNA of the CDR3 is TGCAGCGTTCTGACCGACGCAGGTTATGGCTACGCCTTC. Its translation: CSVLTDAGYGYAF. Full variable domain (remainder filled in from reference TRBV29-1 and TRBJ1-2): SAVISQKPSRDICQRGTSLTIQCQVDSQVTMMFWYRQQPGQSLTLIATANQGSEATYESGFVIDKFPISRPNLTFSTLTVSNMSPEDSSIYLCSVLTDAGYGYAFGSGTRLTVV.

This clonotype has just a few counts. The V gene is TRBV7-3, the J gene TRBJ2-1; tentative D call: TRBD2 (5 bases). Germline CDR1 reads SGHTA; CDR2 reads FQGTGA. V lost 2 bases, J lost 1 base, and 12 bases lay in between. This CDR3 comprises 16 residues. The CDR3 reads CASSLWPRRSYNEQFF. Written as DNA, the CDR3 is TGTGCCAGCAGCTTATGGCCGAGGAGGTCCTACAATGAGCAGTTCTTC.

The sample holds one count of this clonotype. Being one base from a much bigger clone, this may be a read error. The V call is TRBV11-1, the J call TRBJ2-6, with D perhaps TRBD1 or TRBD2 (5 bases each). CDR1 is SGHAT, CDR2 FQDESV, per germline (reference sequence). The CDR3 is 17 amino acids. CDR3 nucleotide sequence: TGTGCCAGCAGCTTAGTAGTGGCGGACTCTGGGGCCAACGTCCTGTCTTTC. The encoded protein is CASSLVVADSGANVLSF.

About this clonotype: One junction end disagrees with the germline gene, perhaps due to a read error. The rearrangement joins TRBV7-8 to TRBJ2-1; TRBD2 matches at 8 bases. CDR3 size: 12 residues. Germline CDR1 and CDR2: SGHVS and FQNEAQ. CDR3 protein: CTSSLAGRWQFF. DNA for the CDR3: TGTACCAGCAGTTTAGCGGGGCGGTGGCAGTTCTTC.

As for this clonotype: The junction departs from the called germline gene at one end, perhaps through a read error. The chain recombines TRBV4-1 with TRBJ2-2; D might be TRBD2 (5 bases). CDR3 length: 18 amino acids. Germline V gene data show CDR1 as MGHRA and CDR2 as YSYEKL. The chain's CDR3 is CAISQVGSNGIFAGELFF. Written as DNA, the CDR3 is TGCGCCATCAGCCAAGTGGGGTCTAACGGGATATTTGCCGGGGAGCTGTTTTTT.

A note on this clonotype: Compared with germline, one end of the junction differs, possibly owing to a read error. The CDR3 nucleotides are TGTGCCAGCAGGCCCCCACAGGTGGCGAACACCTGGGAGCTGTTTTTT. Its translation: CASRPPQVANTWELFF. V and J are TRBV12-3 or TRBV12-4 and TRBJ2-2, with a possible D match to TRBD1 (5 bases). This CDR3 contains 16 residues.

The chain joins TRBV29-1 to TRBJ2-5; TRBD1 aligns across 7 bases. CDR3 length: 13 residues. Germline V gene sequence: CDR1 SQVTM, CDR2 ANQGSEA. CDR3 in amino acids: CSVLWTGQETQYF. DNA for the CDR3: TGCAGTGTACTATGGACAGGCCAAGAGACCCAGTACTTC.

To note about this clonotype: A read error may be the cause here, since a much bigger clone is one base away. V is TRBV7-9 and J is TRBJ2-6; D ambiguous. The V gene's germline CDR1 is SEHNR and CDR2 FQNEAQ (reference sequence). The CDR3 is 16 amino acids. CDR3: CASTLVPGSGANVLTF. CDR3 bases: TGTGCCAGCACCTTAGTTCCAGGCTCTGGGGCCAACGTCCTGACTTTC.